Listed below are T cell receptor beta chains from one sample, sequenced in a study of shared clonotypes between healthy human individuals. Libraries were prepared by immunoSEQ multiplex PCR; TCRdb keeps only in-frame clonotypes and omits some of them. The sample shows 1.5 million to 2.5 million clones, roughly 95% of them seen only once. The specimen sequenced was naive CD8+ T cells sorted from blood. These receptors were taken from a man between 18 and 35 years old in good health. CDR3s include the opening cysteine and the closing phenylalanine or tryptophan.

V gene	J gene	CDR3 protein
TRBV19	TRBJ2-1	CASSGRPGQGHNEQFF
TRBV5-8	TRBJ2-3	CASSEGLASTDTQYF
TRBV18	TRBJ2-5	CASSRASRTSEETQYF
TRBV5-4	TRBJ2-7	CASSLDGTYEQYF
TRBV20-1	TRBJ1-1	CSARDEAEAFF
TRBV13	TRBJ2-7	CASSLESGSLYEQYF
TRBV28	TRBJ1-2	CASSQGTGGYTF
TRBV10-2	TRBJ2-5	CASSELGRGVSDF
TRBV11-2	TRBJ2-3	CASSLVGTADTQYF
TRBV7-9	TRBJ1-3	CASSQGQGPGSYF
TRBV4-3	TRBJ2-5	CASSQDLAGIQETQYF
TRBV5-6	TRBJ1-1	CASSFYRGMNTEAFF
TRBV6-1	TRBJ2-7	CASSEKPSGTGLHEQYF
TRBV6-5	TRBJ1-1	CASSQPLGSEAFF
TRBV29-1	TRBJ1-2	CSVETGTDYGYTF
TRBV29-1	TRBJ2-4	CSVEGDVTGTTNIQYF
TRBV27	TRBJ2-7	CASSLGGAGYEQYF
TRBV11-1	TRBJ2-7	CASSQVYEQYF
TRBV27	TRBJ2-1	CASSFAANLYNEQFF
TRBV28	TRBJ2-7	CASSPVRERGGHEQYF
TRBV15	TRBJ2-1	CATSRQTSGRNNEQFF
TRBV5-6	TRBJ2-5	CASSWEGHGGETQYF
TRBV11-2	TRBJ2-5	CASSLGTSFETQYF
TRBV5-1	TRBJ2-7	CASSSYPGDGEYF
TRBV29-1	TRBJ2-2	CSVDELGNTGELFF
TRBV9	TRBJ2-3	CASSVLLRGSTDTQYF
TRBV5-6	TRBJ2-1	CASSLDGPLPLAQEQFF
TRBV15	TRBJ2-1	CATSSTVGGSYNEQFF
TRBV7-9	TRBJ1-5	CASSTQGSNQPQHF
TRBV7-9	TRBJ2-1	CASSPPGKNNEQFF
TRBV27	TRBJ2-1	CASSLTREGYNEQFF
TRBV7-9	TRBJ2-7	CASSLAIEGGQYF
TRBV6-6	TRBJ2-7	CASSISYEQYF
TRBV4-1	TRBJ2-1	CASSATTSGLSYNEQFF
TRBV10-3	TRBJ1-6	CAISDSQGLNSPLHF
TRBV30	TRBJ2-7	CAWSEWQALNYEQYF
TRBV13	TRBJ2-1	CASSLGPTDEQFF
TRBV10-2	TRBJ2-2	CASRTGPNTGELFF
TRBV10-3	TRBJ1-4	CAISSGPRLFF
TRBV10-2	TRBJ1-2	CASSEVLEGYTF
TRBV4-1	TRBJ2-1	CASSPFEGVAGGGGEQFF
TRBV30	TRBJ2-3	CAWSNAAVVTDTQYF
TRBV2	TRBJ2-7	CASRKTSGSGEQYF
TRBV28	TRBJ1-2	CASSLYAGLNYGYTF
TRBV29-1	TRBJ1-1	CSVRENTEAFF
TRBV11-2	TRBJ2-7	CASSYEPVYEQYF
TRBV4-1	TRBJ2-1	CASSQEQENEQFF
TRBV2	TRBJ2-1	CASLGWENNEQFF
TRBV28	TRBJ2-7	CASSPQGGAYEQYF
TRBV15	TRBJ1-6	CATTQGDNSPLHF